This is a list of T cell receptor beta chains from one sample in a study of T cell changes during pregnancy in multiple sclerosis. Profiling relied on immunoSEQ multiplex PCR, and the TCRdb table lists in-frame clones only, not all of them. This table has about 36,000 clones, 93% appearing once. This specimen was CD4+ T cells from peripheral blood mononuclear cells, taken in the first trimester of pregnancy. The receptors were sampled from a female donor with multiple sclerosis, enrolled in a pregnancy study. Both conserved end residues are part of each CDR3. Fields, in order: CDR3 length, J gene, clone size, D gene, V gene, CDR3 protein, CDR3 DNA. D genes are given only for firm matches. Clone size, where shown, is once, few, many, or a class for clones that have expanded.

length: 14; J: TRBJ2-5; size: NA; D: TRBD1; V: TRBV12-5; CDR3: CASGLGQGWETQYF; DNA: TGTGCTAGTGGTTTGGGACAGGGGTGGGAGACCCAGTACTTC
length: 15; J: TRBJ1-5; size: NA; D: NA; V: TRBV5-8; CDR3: CASSLTRRGNQPQHF; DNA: TGTGCCAGCAGCTTGACCCGGAGGGGCAATCAGCCCCAGCATTTT
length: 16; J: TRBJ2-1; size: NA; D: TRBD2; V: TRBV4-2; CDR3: CASNPAGGSSYNEQFF; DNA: TGTGCCAGCAACCCCGCGGGGGGGAGCTCCTACAATGAGCAGTTCTTC
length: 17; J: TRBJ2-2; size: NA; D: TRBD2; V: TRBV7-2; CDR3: CASSSTGRSRHTGELFF; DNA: TGTGCCAGCAGCTCTACCGGGAGGAGTCGGCACACCGGGGAGCTGTTTTTT
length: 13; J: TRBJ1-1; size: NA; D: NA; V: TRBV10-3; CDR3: CAIREQANTEAFF; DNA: TGTGCCATCAGAGAACAGGCGAACACTGAAGCTTTCTTT
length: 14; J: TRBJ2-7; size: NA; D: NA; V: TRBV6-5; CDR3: CASSLQGVRDEQYF; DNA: TGTGCCAGCAGTTTGCAGGGTGTTAGAGACGAGCAGTACTTC
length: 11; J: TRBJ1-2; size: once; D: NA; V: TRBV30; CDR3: CAWKDPGGYTF; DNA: TGTGCCTGGAAGGACCCGGGGGGCTACACCTTC
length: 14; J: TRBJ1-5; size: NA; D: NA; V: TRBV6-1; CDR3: CASSEGISNQPQHF; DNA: TGTGCCAGCAGTGAAGGTATTAGCAATCAGCCCCAGCATTTT
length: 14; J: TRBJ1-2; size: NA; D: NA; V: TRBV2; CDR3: CASRPLTADYGYTF; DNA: TGTGCCAGCAGGCCACTGACAGCCGACTATGGCTACACCTTC
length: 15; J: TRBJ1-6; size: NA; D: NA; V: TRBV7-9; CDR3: CASSFIDRPNSPLHF; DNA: TGTGCCAGCAGCTTTATCGACAGGCCGAATTCACCCCTCCACTTT
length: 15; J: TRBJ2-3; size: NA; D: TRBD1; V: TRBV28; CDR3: CASSSGTVVLDTQYF; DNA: TGTGCCAGCAGTTCGGGGACAGTTGTCCTGGATACGCAGTATTTT
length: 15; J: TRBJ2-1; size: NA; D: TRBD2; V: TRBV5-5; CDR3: CASTGTSRISNEQFF; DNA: TGTGCCAGCACCGGGACTAGCCGAATTTCCAATGAGCAGTTCTTC
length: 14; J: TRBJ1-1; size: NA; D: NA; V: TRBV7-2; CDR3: CASSLEPVTSPAFF; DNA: TGTGCCAGCAGCTTAGAACCGGTGACTTCCCCAGCTTTCTTT
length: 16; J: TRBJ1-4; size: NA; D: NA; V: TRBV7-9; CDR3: CASSPRKQATNEKLFF; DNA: TGTGCCAGCAGCCCGCGAAAACAGGCAACTAATGAAAAACTGTTTTTT
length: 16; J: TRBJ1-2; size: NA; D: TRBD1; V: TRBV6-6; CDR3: CASSYAGGQGRGGYTF; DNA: TGTGCCAGCAGTTACGCGGGGGGACAGGGGCGAGGAGGCTACACCTTC
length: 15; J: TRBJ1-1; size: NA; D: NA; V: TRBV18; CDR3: CASSPPFGGNTEAFF; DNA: TGTGCCAGCTCACCACCGTTTGGCGGCAACACTGAAGCTTTCTTT
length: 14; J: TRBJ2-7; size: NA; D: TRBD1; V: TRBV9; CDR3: CASSVGTGTYEQYF; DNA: TGTGCCAGCAGCGTCGGGACAGGGACGTACGAGCAGTACTTC
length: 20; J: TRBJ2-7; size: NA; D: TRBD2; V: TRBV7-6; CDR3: CASSPLPRTSGRRGRDEQYF; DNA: TGTGCCAGCAGCCCTCTCCCCCGGACTAGCGGGAGAAGGGGTCGGGACGAGCAGTACTTC
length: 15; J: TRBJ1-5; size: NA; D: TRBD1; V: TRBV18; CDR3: CASSPRGPSNQPQHF; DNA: TGTGCCAGCTCCCCCAGGGGGCCTAGCAATCAGCCCCAGCATTTT
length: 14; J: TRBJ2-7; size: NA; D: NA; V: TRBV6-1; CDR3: CASSEFRVSYEQYF; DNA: TGTGCCAGCAGTGAATTCAGGGTTTCCTACGAGCAGTACTTC